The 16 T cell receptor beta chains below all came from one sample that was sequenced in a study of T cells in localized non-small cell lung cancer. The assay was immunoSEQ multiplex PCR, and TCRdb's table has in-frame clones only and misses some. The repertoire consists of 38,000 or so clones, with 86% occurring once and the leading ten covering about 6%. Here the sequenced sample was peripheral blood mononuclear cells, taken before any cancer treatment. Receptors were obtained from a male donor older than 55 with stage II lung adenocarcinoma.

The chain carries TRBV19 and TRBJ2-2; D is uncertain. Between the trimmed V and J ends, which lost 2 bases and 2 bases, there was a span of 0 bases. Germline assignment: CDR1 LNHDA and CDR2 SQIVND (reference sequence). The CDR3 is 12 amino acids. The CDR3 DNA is TGTGCCAGTAGTATAAACACCGGGGAGCTGTTTTTT. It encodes CASSINTGELFF.

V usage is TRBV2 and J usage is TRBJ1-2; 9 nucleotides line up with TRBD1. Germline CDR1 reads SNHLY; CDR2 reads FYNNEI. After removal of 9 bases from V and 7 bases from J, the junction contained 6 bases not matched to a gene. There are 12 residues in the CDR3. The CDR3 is CASRDREGGYTF. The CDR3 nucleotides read TGTGCCAGTCGGGACAGGGAGGGTGGCTACACCTTC.

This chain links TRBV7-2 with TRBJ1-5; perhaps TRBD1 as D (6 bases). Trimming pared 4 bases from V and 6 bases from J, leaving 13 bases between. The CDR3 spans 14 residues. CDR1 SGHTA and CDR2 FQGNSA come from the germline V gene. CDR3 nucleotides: TGTGCCAGCAGCTCGATGGGGGGCTTTCAGCCCCAGCATTTT. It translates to CASSSMGGFQPQHF.

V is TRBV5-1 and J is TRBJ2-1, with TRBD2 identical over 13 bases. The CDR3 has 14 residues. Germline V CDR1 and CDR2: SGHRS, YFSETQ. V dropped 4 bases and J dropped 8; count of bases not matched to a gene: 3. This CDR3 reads CASSRTSGRDEQFF. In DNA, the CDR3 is TGCGCCAGCAGCAGGACTAGCGGGAGAGATGAGCAGTTCTTC.

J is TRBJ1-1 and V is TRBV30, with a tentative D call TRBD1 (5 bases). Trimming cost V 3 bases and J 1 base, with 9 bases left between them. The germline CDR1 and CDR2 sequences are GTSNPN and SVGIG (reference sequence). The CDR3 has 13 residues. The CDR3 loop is CAWSPGGNTEAFF. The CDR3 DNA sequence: TGTGCCTGGAGCCCCGGGGGGAACACTGAAGCTTTCTTT.

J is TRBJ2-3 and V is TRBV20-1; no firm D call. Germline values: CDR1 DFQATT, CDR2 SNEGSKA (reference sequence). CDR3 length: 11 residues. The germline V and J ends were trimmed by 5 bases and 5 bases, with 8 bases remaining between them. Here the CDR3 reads CSAPKGDTQYF. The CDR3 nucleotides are TGCAGTGCTCCTAAAGGAGATACGCAGTATTTT.

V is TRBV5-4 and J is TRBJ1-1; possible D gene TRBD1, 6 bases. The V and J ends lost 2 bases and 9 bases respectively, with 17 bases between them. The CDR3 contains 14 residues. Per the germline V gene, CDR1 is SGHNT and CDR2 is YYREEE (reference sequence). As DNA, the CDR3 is TGTGCCAGCAGCTTTTTGACAGGTACTTTACAAGCTTTCTTT. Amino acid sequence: CASSFLTGTLQAFF.

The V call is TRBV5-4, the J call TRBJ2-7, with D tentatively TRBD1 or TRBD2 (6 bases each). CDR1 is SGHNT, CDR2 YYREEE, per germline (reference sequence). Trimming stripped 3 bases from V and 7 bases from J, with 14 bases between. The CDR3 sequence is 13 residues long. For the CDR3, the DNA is TGTGCCAGCAGCTCCTCCGGAGGGGGAGAGCAGTACTTC. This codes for CASSSSGGGEQYF.

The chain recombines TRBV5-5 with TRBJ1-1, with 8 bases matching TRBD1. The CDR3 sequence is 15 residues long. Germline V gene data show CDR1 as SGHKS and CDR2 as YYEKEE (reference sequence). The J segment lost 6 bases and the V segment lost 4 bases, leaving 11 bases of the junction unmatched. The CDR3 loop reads CASSAPWTGIAEAFF. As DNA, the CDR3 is TGTGCCAGCAGCGCCCCCTGGACAGGGATTGCTGAAGCTTTCTTT.

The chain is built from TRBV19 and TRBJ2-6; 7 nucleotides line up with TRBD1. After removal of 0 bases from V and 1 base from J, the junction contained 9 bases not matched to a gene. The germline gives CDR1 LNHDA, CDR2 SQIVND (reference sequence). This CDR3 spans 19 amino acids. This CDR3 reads CASSIDFPGQPSGANVLTF. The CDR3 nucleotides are TGTGCCAGTAGTATAGATTTTCCGGGACAGCCTTCTGGGGCCAACGTCCTGACTTTC.

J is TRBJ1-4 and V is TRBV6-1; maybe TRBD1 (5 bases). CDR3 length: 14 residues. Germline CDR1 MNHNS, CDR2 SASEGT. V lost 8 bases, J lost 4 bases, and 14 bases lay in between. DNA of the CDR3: TGTGCCAGCTCCTGGAGAGGGGTTAATGAAAAACTGTTTTTT. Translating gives CASSWRGVNEKLFF.

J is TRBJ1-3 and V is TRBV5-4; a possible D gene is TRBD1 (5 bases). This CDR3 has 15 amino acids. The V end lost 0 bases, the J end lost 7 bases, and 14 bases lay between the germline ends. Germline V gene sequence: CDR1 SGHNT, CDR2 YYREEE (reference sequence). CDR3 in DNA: TGTGCCAGCAGCTTGGAGCCAGGGCCTCTTAACACCATATATTTT. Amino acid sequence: CASSLEPGPLNTIYF. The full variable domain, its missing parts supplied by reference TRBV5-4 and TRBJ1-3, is ETGVTQSPTHLIKTRGQQVTLRCSSQSGHNTVSWYQQALGQGPQFIFQYYREEENGRGNFPPRFSGLQFPNYSSELNVNALELDDSALYLCASSLEPGPLNTIYFGEGSWLTVV.

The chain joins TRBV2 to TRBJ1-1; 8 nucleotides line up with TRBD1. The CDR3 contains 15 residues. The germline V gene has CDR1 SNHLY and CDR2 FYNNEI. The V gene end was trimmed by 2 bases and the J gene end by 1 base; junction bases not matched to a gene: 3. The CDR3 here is CASSEIQGANTEAFF. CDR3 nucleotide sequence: TGTGCCAGCAGTGAAATCCAGGGGGCGAACACTGAAGCTTTCTTT.

The CDR3 bases are TGTGCCATCAGTGAGTCTCCCGGGACAGGGAACTACGAGCAGTACTTC. Translation: CAISESPGTGNYEQYF. The J gene is TRBJ2-7, the V gene TRBV10-3; 9 nucleotides agree with TRBD1. CDR1 ENHRY and CDR2 SYGVKD come from the germline V gene. The CDR3 runs 16 residues. J was trimmed by 3 bases and V by 0 bases; bases with no gene match: 6.

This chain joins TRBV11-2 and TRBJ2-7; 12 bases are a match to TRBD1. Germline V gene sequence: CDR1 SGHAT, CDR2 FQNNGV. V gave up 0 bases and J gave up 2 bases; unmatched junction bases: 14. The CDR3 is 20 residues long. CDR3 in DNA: TGTGCCAGCAGCTTAGATGGGACAGGGGGCGCTTCGAACGTACCCTACGAGCAGTACTTC. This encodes CASSLDGTGGASNVPYEQYF.

CDR3 nucleotides: TGTGCCAGCAGTTTATCTATATCAGGGAATAGCAATCAGCCCCAGCATTTT. It is translated as CASSLSISGNSNQPQHF. The J gene is TRBJ1-5, the V gene TRBV28; D possibly corresponds to TRBD1 (5 bases). The CDR3 totals 17 residues. V lost 1 base and J 0 bases, leaving 13 bases between the germline ends. Per the germline V gene, CDR1 is MDHEN and CDR2 is SYDVKM.